These 26 T cell receptor beta chains were sequenced from one sample in a study of blood T cell repertoires in COVID-19. Profiled with immunoSEQ multiplex PCR; TCRdb holds only in-frame clones, not every one. The table lists tens of thousands of clones, about 88% of them singletons. Material: peripheral blood. The receptors originated from a human donor in a cohort sampled during active COVID-19.

This chain joins TRBV3-1 (or the pseudogene TRBV3-2) and TRBJ2-7; D might be TRBD1 (5 bases). V was clipped by 4 bases and J by 2 bases, with 12 bases between them. Germline V gene lookup returns CDR1 LGHDT and CDR2 YNNKEL (reference sequence). The CDR3 is 14 amino acids. The CDR3 sequence is CASSPPRVPYEQYF. As DNA, the CDR3 is TGTGCCAGCAGCCCCCCCAGGGTCCCCTACGAGCAGTACTTC.

This clone was recorded a few times. The chain has TRBV7-8 and TRBJ2-7; the D is unclear. The CDR3 runs 13 residues. Trimming shortened V by 1 base and J by 3 bases, and 7 bases separated the two germline ends. CDR1 and CDR2 (germline): SGHVS, FQNEAQ. The CDR3 bases are TGTGCCAGCAGCTTAGGGCTCAGCTACGAGCAGTACTTC. The encoded protein is CASSLGLSYEQYF.

The chain links TRBV27 to TRBJ1-6, with D uncertain. CDR1 is MNHEY and CDR2 is SMNVEV in the germline V gene (reference sequence). Trimming removed 8 bases from V and 7 bases from J, with 18 bases in between. The length of the CDR3 is 15 residues. The CDR3 DNA follows: TGTGCCAGCCGGGAACGGGAAAGAGTGAATTCACCCCTCCACTTT. This encodes CASRERERVNSPLHF.

The chain couples TRBV14 to TRBJ2-3, with 9 bases that match TRBD2. The CDR3 consists of 22 residues. Trimming at V came to 0 bases and at J to 4 bases, leaving 23 bases not matched to a gene. Germline V lookup: CDR1 SGHDN, CDR2 FVKESK. CDR3 in DNA: TGTGCCAGCAGCCAAGATCTTATTGTCTCCCGGGGGCTAGCGGGGTTTTCAGATACGCAGTATTTT. This encodes CASSQDLIVSRGLAGFSDTQYF.

The gene calls are TRBV6-6 and TRBJ2-5, with 14 bases matching TRBD2. Per the germline V gene, CDR1 is MNHNY and CDR2 is SVGAGI (reference sequence). The CDR3 contains 15 residues. V lost 4 bases to trimming and J lost 9 bases; unmatched junction nucleotides: 7. CDR3 residues: CASSFWTSGGQAQYF. In DNA, the CDR3 is TGTGCCAGCAGTTTTTGGACTAGCGGGGGGCAGGCCCAGTACTTC.

Only a few counts were recorded for this clone. The chain carries TRBV27 and TRBJ2-7; TRBD1 matches 7 bases. This CDR3 region has 14 residues. V lost 5 bases and J lost 5; bases outside the gene matches: 9. Per germline, CDR1 MNHEY and CDR2 SMNVEV (reference sequence). For the CDR3, the DNA is TGTGCCAGCAGTCCGCTCTCACAGGGGAACGAGCAGTACTTC. This translates into CASSPLSQGNEQYF.

This clone was found once. The V and J genes are TRBV9 and TRBJ2-1; 7 bases map to TRBD2. V lost 3 bases to trimming and J lost 7 bases; unmatched junction nucleotides: 10. In germline, CDR1 is SGDLS, CDR2 YYNGEE. This CDR3 region has 15 residues. CDR3 protein: CASSAEWTSRNEQFF. As DNA, the CDR3 is TGTGCCAGCAGCGCAGAGTGGACTAGTCGGAATGAGCAGTTCTTC.

J is TRBJ1-1 and V is TRBV6-1; D uncertain. This CDR3 region has 13 residues. Trimming cost V 0 bases and J 5 bases, with 7 bases left between them. Germline V gene lookup returns CDR1 MNHNS and CDR2 SASEGT. The CDR3 protein is CASSEAGRTEAFF. The CDR3 DNA sequence: TGTGCCAGCAGTGAAGCAGGGAGGACTGAAGCTTTCTTT.

This chain links TRBV7-9 with TRBJ1-4, with D unresolved. This CDR3 has 13 residues. The germline CDR1 and CDR2 sequences are SEHNR and FQNEAQ (reference sequence). V was clipped by 3 bases and J by 6 bases, with 8 bases between them. This CDR3 reads CASSFSEYEKLFF. The CDR3 bases are TGTGCCAGCAGCTTCAGCGAGTATGAAAAACTGTTTTTT.

This chain joins TRBV3-1 (or the pseudogene TRBV3-2) and TRBJ2-3; D not certain. CDR3 length: 13 amino acids. The germline CDR1 and CDR2 sequences are LGHDT and YNNKEL (reference sequence). V lost 1 base to trimming and J lost 4 bases, with 6 bases between them. Here the CDR3 reads CASSQGRADTQYF. In DNA form, the CDR3 reads TGTGCCAGCAGCCAAGGTCGGGCAGATACGCAGTATTTT.

The chain uses TRBV13 and TRBJ2-7, with D tentatively TRBD2 (5 bases). V shed 5 bases and J shed 6 bases, with 20 bases lying between them. The CDR3 consists of 15 residues. Germline V gene data show CDR1 as PRHDT and CDR2 as FYEKMQ (reference sequence). The CDR3 here is CASSQERGSAGEQYF. Written as DNA, the CDR3 is TGTGCCAGCAGCCAAGAACGGGGATCGGCGGGCGAGCAGTACTTC.

This chain connects TRBV6-1 to TRBJ1-5, with D hard to call. In germline, CDR1 is MNHNS, CDR2 SASEGT. V lost 3 bases and J lost 0, with 9 bases in between. The CDR3 contains 15 residues. This chain's CDR3 is CASSEFQISNQPQHF. CDR3 in DNA: TGTGCCAGCAGTGAGTTCCAGATTAGCAATCAGCCCCAGCATTTT.

The chain combines TRBV12-3 or TRBV12-4 with TRBJ2-5; 7 bases map to TRBD1. The CDR3 runs to 13 residues. The junction had 1 base not matched to a gene; V was cut back by 6 bases and J by 0 bases. The CDR3 is CASSTGDQETQYF. For the CDR3, the DNA is TGTGCCAGCAGCACAGGGGACCAAGAGACCCAGTACTTC.

This clone was recorded once. V and J are TRBV11-3 and TRBJ1-1, with a weak D call TRBD1 (6 bases). The CDR3 loop spans 15 amino acids. Trimming stripped 5 bases from V and 1 base from J, with 14 bases between. CDR1 and CDR2 (germline): SGHNT, YENEEA. CDR3 DNA: TGTGCCAGCAGCCCCTCAGGGGAACGGAACACTGAAGCTTTCTTT. Its translation: CASSPSGERNTEAFF.

The CDR3 DNA reads as TGCAGCGGCGGACAGAGCTCCTACGAGCAGTACTTC. Translating it yields CSGGQSSYEQYF. The gene calls are TRBV29-1 and TRBJ2-7; the D gene is possibly TRBD1 (6 bases). V lost 7 bases, J lost 0 bases, and 10 bases lay in between. Germline V CDR1 and CDR2: SQVTM, ANQGSEA. The CDR3 is 12 amino acids.

The V gene is TRBV6-5, the J gene TRBJ2-1, with 7 bases that match TRBD1. V shed 2 bases, J shed 5 bases, and the junction held 3 bases outside the gene matches. This CDR3 region has 14 residues. The germline gives CDR1 MNHEY, CDR2 SVGAGI. Here the CDR3 DNA reads TGTGCCAGCAGTTACCCGGGACAGAACAATGAGCAGTTCTTC. This translates into CASSYPGQNNEQFF.

The genes are TRBV6-1 and TRBJ2-7; 9 bases fit TRBD1. CDR3 length: 16 amino acids. V shed 0 bases and J 3 bases; nucleotides not matched to a gene: 6. Germline CDR1 and CDR2: MNHNS and SASEGT. For the CDR3, the DNA is TGTGCCAGCAGTGAAGCGAAGGGGGACAGGGTCTACGAGCAGTACTTC. It codes for CASSEAKGDRVYEQYF.

This clone was seen once. The CDR3 region has the DNA TGTGCCAGCAGCTTAAACACGGGGTGGGGTGAGCAGTTCTTC. This translates into CASSLNTGWGEQFF. This chain connects TRBV7-3 to TRBJ2-1; weak D call: TRBD2 (5 bases). Trimming took off 1 base at V and 9 bases at J, with 13 bases between the two ends. Germline CDR1 and CDR2: SGHTA and FQGTGA. The CDR3 length is 14 residues.

The chain is built from TRBV5-1 and TRBJ2-5; TRBD2 matches at 11 bases. Trimming at V came to 4 bases and at J to 5 bases, leaving 4 bases not matched to a gene. The CDR3 has 14 residues. Germline assignment: CDR1 SGHRS and CDR2 YFSETQ. The CDR3 DNA is TGCGCCAGCAGCCCTAGCGGGAGGTACGAGACCCAGTACTTC. Translating it yields CASSPSGRYETQYF.

The sample holds one count of this clone. This chain links TRBV2 with TRBJ2-1; 8 nucleotides line up with TRBD2. The trim removed 7 bases at V and 5 bases at J, leaving 10 bases unmatched. The CDR3 has 15 amino acids. CDR1 and CDR2 (germline): SNHLY, FYNNEI. The CDR3 reads CASNPRSGGDNEQFF. The CDR3, as DNA: TGTGCCAGCAACCCGAGAAGCGGGGGTGACAATGAGCAGTTCTTC.

The V and J genes are TRBV7-2 and TRBJ2-7; 14 nucleotides agree with TRBD2. Germline loops: CDR1 SGHTA, CDR2 FQGNSA. V gave up 5 bases and J gave up 4 bases; unmatched junction bases: 4. The CDR3 has 15 residues. DNA for the CDR3: TGTGCCAGCAGCCCGACTAGCGGGAGGGAGTACGAGCAGTACTTC. Translation gives CASSPTSGREYEQYF.

The J gene is TRBJ1-2, the V gene TRBV6-5; TRBD1 matches 7 bases. The CDR3 has 14 amino acids. Per germline, CDR1 MNHEY and CDR2 SVGAGI. V shed 6 bases, J shed 0 bases, and the junction held 4 bases outside the gene matches. CDR3 sequence (DNA): TGTGCCAGCAGCCCCGGGACAGCTAACTATGGCTACACCTTC. Protein product: CASSPGTANYGYTF.

The chain uses TRBV29-1 and TRBJ2-5, with a tentative D call TRBD1 (7 bases). In germline, CDR1 is SQVTM, CDR2 ANQGSEA. The germline V and J ends were trimmed by 6 bases and 13 bases, with 21 bases remaining between them. CDR3 length: 12 residues. Here the CDR3 DNA reads TGCAGCGTCGACAGGGTCCAAGAGGGGGGGTACTTC. Residues: CSVDRVQEGGYF.

This rearrangement joins TRBV5-6 to TRBJ2-5, with TRBD1 matching 9 bases. Germline V gene sequence: CDR1 SGHDT, CDR2 YYEEEE. This CDR3 region has 15 residues. V lost 4 bases to trimming and J lost 0 bases; unmatched junction nucleotides: 4. The CDR3 DNA follows: TGTGCCAGCAGCCTGACAGGGGGGGACCAAGAGACCCAGTACTTC. Translating it yields CASSLTGGDQETQYF.

This clone was observed a few times. The chain links TRBV3-1 (or the pseudogene TRBV3-2) to TRBJ2-7; D possibly corresponds to TRBD2 (6 bases). The CDR3 length is 14 residues. V shed 4 bases and J shed 2 bases, with 12 bases lying between them. Looked up from germline, CDR1 is LGHDT and CDR2 is YNNKEL (reference sequence). CDR3 sequence reads: CASSPLSGAYEQYF. In nucleotides, the CDR3 is TGTGCCAGCAGCCCTTTATCGGGGGCCTACGAGCAGTACTTC.

The gene calls are TRBV3-1 (or the pseudogene TRBV3-2) and TRBJ1-2, with 8 bases aligning to TRBD1. The trim removed 2 bases at V and 1 base at J, leaving 9 bases unmatched. Germline loops: CDR1 LGHDT, CDR2 YNNKEL (reference sequence). The CDR3 length is 17 residues. CDR3 residues: CASSQRTGRDVNYGYTF. Here the CDR3 DNA reads TGTGCCAGCAGCCAACGGACAGGGAGGGACGTTAACTATGGCTACACCTTC.